This T cell receptor beta chain derives from a study of blood T cell repertoires in COVID-19. Across the study: Samples of COVID-19 (acute and convalescent) were obtained from the United States, Italy and Spain. Sources were T cells, B-cell-depleted T cells, or PBMCs; the material itself was cDNA or gDNA.

Seattle patients were enrolled during active infection and followed longitudinally. This clone was seen more than once but under ten times. Original processing methods: Nucleated cell number was recorded as an estimate derived from reference gene primer amplification. Data came from immunoSEQ multiplex PCR; TCRdb stores just in-frame clones and leaves some out. That table is the source of V, J and clone size, and D and trimming were worked out from the DNA. Among 200,000 to 250,000 clones, approximately 88% were seen once, and the ten largest hold roughly 6.3%. V shed 4 bases and J shed 0 bases, with 18 bases lying between them. This CDR3 has 17 residues. Germline values: CDR1 LGHNT, CDR2 FRNRAP.

This chain connects TRBV12-5 to TRBJ1-1, with a tentative D call TRBD1 (5 bases). The TCR comes from a woman in her 30s with COVID-19, enrolled during active disease. Sequencing was carried out using peripheral blood. CDR3 in DNA: TGTGCTAGTGGTTGCGCGGGGGGGGAATGTGTGAACACTGAAGCTTTCTTT. It codes for CASGCAGGECVNTEAFF.